The next 16 T cell receptor beta chains were all read from a single sample in a study of blood T cells in healthy people across ages (dated by TCRdb to between 2014 and 2017). The library came from 5' RACE. Sequencing was performed on an Illumina HiSeq 2500. The second PCR ran for roughly 7 to 11 cycles and used a J-beta primer mix along with a sample-barcoded 5' primer. TCRdb reprocessing: public reads trimmed at Q25 with fastp, clones called with MiXCR, in-frame beta chains kept. For every CDR3 protein sequence, its rows merge into one entry that carries the most common genes and DNA. The sample table records about 1.4 million distinct CDR3 sequences; 59% of these occur just once. The ten most abundant clones make up 5.5% to 8% of the sample. The sequencing input was blood. The origin of the receptors is a man younger than 30 in good health.

In regard to this clonotype: At one of its ends the junction is not consistent with the germline gene, which may arise from a read error. The J gene is TRBJ2-4, the V gene TRBV5-1; TRBD1 matches at 9 bases. CDR1 and CDR2 (germline): SGHRS, YFSETQ. The CDR3 covers 15 residues. This CDR3 reads CASTLYGTGKNIQYF. The CDR3 bases are TGCGCCAGCACCTTGTATGGGACAGGGAAAAACATTCAGTACTTC.

This clonotype has a handful of counts. J is TRBJ1-2 and V is TRBV27, with D perhaps TRBD1 (5 bases). CDR1 is MNHEY and CDR2 is SMNVEV in the germline V gene (reference sequence). Trimming took off 8 bases at V and 6 bases at J, with 16 bases between the two ends. The CDR3 is 13 residues long. CDR3: CASGPGTLNGYTF. The CDR3 nucleotides are TGTGCCAGCGGACCGGGGACTTTGAATGGCTACACCTTC.

This chain uses TRBV12-5 with TRBJ2-3, with a weak D call TRBD1 (6 bases). Per the germline V gene, CDR1 is LGHNT and CDR2 is FRNRAP. The CDR3 contains 12 residues. Trimming took off 6 bases at V and 8 bases at J, with 12 bases between the two ends. Here the CDR3 DNA reads TGTGCTAGTGGCCCCGGACAGACTACGCAGTATTTT. Residues: CASGPGQTTQYF.

This chain joins TRBV9 and TRBJ2-5; no definite D call. This CDR3 has 14 amino acids. Deletions cut 0 bases from V and 1 base from J, with 7 bases between. CDR1 and CDR2 (germline): SGDLS, YYNGEE. The CDR3 region is CASSVDLVQETQYF. For the CDR3, the DNA is TGTGCCAGCAGCGTAGATTTGGTCCAAGAGACCCAGTACTTC.

The V call is TRBV12-3 or TRBV12-4, the J call TRBJ1-5; D may be TRBD1 (6 bases). The V end was cut by 8 bases, the J end by 6 bases, with 20 bases between. The CDR3 spans 15 residues. CDR3 nucleotide sequence: TGTGCCAGCTCTCCCGGGGGGCGGGTGAGTCAGCCCCAGCATTTT. Residues: CASSPGGRVSQPQHF.

This chain links TRBV7-2 with TRBJ1-2; TRBD1 matches 10 bases. Germline lookup yields CDR1 SGHTA and CDR2 FQGNSA. The CDR3 runs 15 residues. V lost 2 bases, J lost 4 bases, and 4 bases stayed unmatched. CDR3 residues: CASSLQGDRGYGYTF. CDR3 sequence (DNA): TGTGCCAGCAGCTTACAGGGGGACAGGGGCTATGGCTACACCTTC.

V and J are TRBV29-1 and TRBJ2-5, with TRBD2 matching 10 bases. Germline trimming cut 1 base from V and 11 bases from J; bases unmatched to any gene: 16. Germline CDR1 is SQVTM and CDR2 is ANQGSEA. The CDR3 sequence is 16 residues long. The CDR3 reads CSVEGLAGELWDEQYF. DNA of the CDR3: TGCAGCGTTGAAGGGCTAGCGGGAGAGCTTTGGGATGAGCAGTACTTC.

This clonotype turned up a few times. This chain connects TRBV10-3 to TRBJ2-7; tentative D call: TRBD2 (5 bases). The assigned J gene may be wrong: the sequence end matches TRBJ2-5 better. Germline CDR1 is ENHRY and CDR2 is SYGVKD. The CDR3 is 13 residues long. CDR3 nucleotides: TGTGCCATCAGCGAGGACTTTTTTGAGACCCAGTACTTC. This translates into CAISEDFFETQYF.

The rearrangement joins TRBV6-6 to TRBJ1-6; a weak D match, TRBD1 (6 bases). The CDR3 sequence is 12 residues long. Germline assignment: CDR1 MNHNY and CDR2 SVGAGI (reference sequence). V was trimmed by 6 bases and J by 13 bases, leaving 13 bases between them. CDR3 in DNA: TGTGCCAGCAGGGTTGATCAGGGGCCCCTCCACTTT. Its translation is CASRVDQGPLHF.

The chain couples TRBV4-2 to TRBJ2-7; D is unclear. The CDR3 covers 17 residues. V was pared by 0 bases and J by 2 bases, with 17 bases between. From germline, CDR1 is LGHNA and CDR2 YNFKEQ. Written as DNA, the CDR3 is TGTGCCAGCAGCCAAGAATTGGCAGACTCCTTCCCCTACGAGCAGTACTTC. Translating it yields CASSQELADSFPYEQYF.

This clonotype was detected only once. At one boundary the junction diverges from the germline segment, which might be a read error. The chain employs TRBV3-1 and TRBJ2-6; TRBD2 is a possible D gene (6 bases). Germline-derived CDR1 and CDR2 are LGHDT and YNNKEL (reference sequence). The CDR3 runs to 15 residues. The CDR3 DNA follows: TGCGCCAGCAGCCCGACTAGTATAGGGGTCAACGTCCTGACTTTC. Translating gives CASSPTSIGVNVLTF.

Only a few counts were recorded for this clonotype. The chain uses TRBV4-3 and TRBJ2-3; TRBD2 might be the D (5 bases). V was pared by 5 bases and J by 1 base, with 10 bases between. Germline V gene data show CDR1 as LGHNA and CDR2 as YSLEER. The CDR3 is 14 amino acids. The CDR3, as DNA: TGCGCCAGCAGCTACTACGGGGGCACAGATACGCAGTATTTT. This gives the protein CASSYYGGTDTQYF.

The chain employs TRBV5-5 and TRBJ1-5, with D possibly TRBD1 on 6 matching bases. Deletions cut 2 bases from V and 12 bases from J, with 12 bases between. This CDR3 has 12 residues. Germline V gives CDR1 SGHKS, CDR2 YYEKEE (reference sequence). DNA of the CDR3: TGTGCCAGCAGCTTTAGTTCGGGACACCAGCATTTT. Protein sequence: CASSFSSGHQHF.

CDR3 bases: TGTGCCAGCAGCTCGGGGGGGCAGGGTGCCAATGAGCAGTTCTTC. Translation: CASSSGGQGANEQFF. The rearrangement uses TRBV7-2 and TRBJ2-1; the match to TRBD2 covers 8 bases. The germline V gene encodes CDR1 SGHTA and CDR2 FQGNSA. The trim removed 4 bases at V and 6 bases at J, leaving 8 bases unmatched. The CDR3 consists of 15 residues.

This sequence joins TRBV27 and TRBJ2-1; a possible D gene is TRBD2 (6 bases). The CDR3 is made up of 13 amino acids. Looked up from germline, CDR1 is MNHEY and CDR2 is SMNVEV (reference sequence). Trimming removed 8 bases at V and 4 bases at J, with 12 bases between. CDR3 region: CASRDSNYNEQFF. The CDR3 DNA follows: TGTGCCAGCCGGGACTCCAATTACAATGAGCAGTTCTTC.

V and J are TRBV2 and TRBJ2-7; no clear D. Germline V CDR1 and CDR2: SNHLY, FYNNEI. The CDR3 has 10 residues. V lost 5 bases to trimming and J lost 7 bases, with 6 bases between them. The CDR3 coding sequence is TGTGCCAGCAGTAGGACGGAGCAGTACTTC. Residues: CASSRTEQYF.